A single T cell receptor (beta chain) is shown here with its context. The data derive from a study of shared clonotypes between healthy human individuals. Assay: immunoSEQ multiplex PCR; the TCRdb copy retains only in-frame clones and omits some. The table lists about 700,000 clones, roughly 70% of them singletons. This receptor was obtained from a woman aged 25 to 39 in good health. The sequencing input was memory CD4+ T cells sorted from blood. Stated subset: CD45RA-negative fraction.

The CDR3 region has the DNA TGTGCCATCAGTGACGGGACCATGAACACTGAAGCTTTCTTT. Amino acid sequence: CAISDGTMNTEAFF. The genes are TRBV10-3 and TRBJ1-1; tentative D call: TRBD1 (5 bases). Trimming pared 3 bases from V and 0 bases from J, leaving 8 bases between. The CDR3 runs to 14 residues. CDR1 is ENHRY, CDR2 SYGVKD, per germline.